Below, 7 T cell receptor beta chains from the same sample are listed, as sequenced in a study of metastatic and nonmetastatic thyroid tumors. Thyroid surgery was performed in patients who had received no treatment beforehand. TCRdb reprocessed the PCR reads using MiXCR. Of 30,000 to 40,000 clones listed, approximately 40% were seen once; the top ten hold under 25%. The sample taken for sequencing was tumor tissue. Receptor source: a female donor with papillary thyroid cancer or a benign thyroid nodule (not recorded which). Some clones in this sample may be carry-over from other donors' samples.

This clone was found a few times. J is TRBJ2-1 and V is TRBV12-5; D is undetermined. Trimming removed 6 bases from V and 7 bases from J, with 19 bases in between. This CDR3 spans 15 amino acids. Germline CDR1 LGHNT, CDR2 FRNRAP. CDR3 residues: CASGRRRIQWNEQFF. The DNA for the CDR3 is TGTGCTAGTGGACGACGACGGATCCAATGGAATGAGCAGTTCTTC.

The J gene is TRBJ2-1, the V gene TRBV10-3, with D possibly being TRBD1 (5 bases). Germline values: CDR1 ENHRY, CDR2 SYGVKD. This CDR3 contains 13 residues. V lost 10 bases and J 0 bases, leaving 10 bases between the germline ends. The CDR3 region is CATGPFSYNEQFF. CDR3 coding DNA: TGTGCCACAGGGCCCTTCTCCTACAATGAGCAGTTCTTC.

Only a few counts were recorded for this clone. The chain links TRBV6-1 to TRBJ2-3, with 8 bases aligning to TRBD1. The CDR3 extends over 15 amino acids. CDR1 and CDR2 (germline): MNHNS, SASEGT. Unmatched junction bases numbered 5, after V lost 3 bases and J lost 3 bases. The DNA for the CDR3 is TGTGCCAGCAGTGATGACAGGGGTAAGACAGATACGCAGTATTTT. It encodes CASSDDRGKTDTQYF.

CDR3 protein: CASSLGQLDGYTF. As DNA, the CDR3 is TGTGCCAGCAGCTTAGGGCAGTTGGATGGCTACACCTTC. This chain connects TRBV7-9 to TRBJ1-2, with D unclear. Germline assignment: CDR1 SEHNR and CDR2 FQNEAQ (reference sequence). V was cut by 1 base and J by 6 bases, with 9 bases left in between. This CDR3 has 13 residues.

The rearrangement links TRBV30 to TRBJ1-6, with 8 bases lining up with TRBD1. J lost 8 bases, V lost 5 bases, and 11 bases had no gene match. This CDR3 is built from 15 residues. From germline, CDR1 is GTSNPN and CDR2 SVGIG (reference sequence). DNA of the CDR3: TGTGCCTGGGCAATGCAACAGGGGGTTTATTCACCCCTCCACTTT. Translation: CAWAMQQGVYSPLHF.

The rearrangement joins TRBV12-3 or TRBV12-4 to TRBJ2-5, with TRBD1 identical over 9 bases. The CDR3 sequence is 15 residues long. V trimming: 5 bases; J trimming: 5 bases; junction bases outside the gene matches: 9. The CDR3 DNA sequence: TGTGCCAGCAGTCACCGGGACAGGGATTTTGAGACCCAGTACTTC. Protein product: CASSHRDRDFETQYF.

This clone was detected a few times. The rearrangement joins TRBV28 to TRBJ2-7, with TRBD1 identical over 12 bases. The CDR3 is made up of 13 amino acids. With V trimmed by 8 bases and J by 6 bases, 5 bases remained unmatched. Germline values: CDR1 MDHEN, CDR2 SYDVKM. CDR3 sequence (DNA): TGTGCCAGCGGCAGGGACAGGGGGCCCGAGCAGTACTTC. It is translated as CASGRDRGPEQYF. Full variable domain (remainder filled in from reference TRBV28 and TRBJ2-7): DVKVTQSSRYLVKRTGEKVFLECVQDMDHENMFWYRQDPGLGLRLIYFSYDVKMKEKGDIPEGYSVSREKKERFSLILESASTNQTSMYLCASGRDRGPEQYFGPGTRLTVT.